Below, one TCR beta chain is given with its context. The antigen is undetermined. From PBMCs, CD4+ and CD8+ T cells were sorted. The germline V gene has CDR1 MGHDK and CDR2 SYGVNS. CDR3 size: 14 residues. The V end lost 6 bases, the J end lost 8 bases, and 17 bases lay between the germline ends. The data are from a study of CD8+ T cells in alopecia areata. Study-level points and caveats: Scalp sample data also include resident alphabeta T cells from normal skin. It was lesional scalp, especially alopecia totalis/universalis, that showed higher clonality than normal scalp.

Investigators isolated RNA and reverse transcribed it into cDNA to act as the sequencing template. Sequencing used immunoSEQ multiplex PCR; TCRdb keeps in-frame clones, though not all of them. The top ten hold around 2.8% of the sample, which has fewer than 150,000 clones, approximately 60% seen once. The TCR sequence derives from a human donor in good health. The chain links TRBV25-1 to TRBJ2-1; D tentatively reads TRBD1 or TRBD2 (5 bases each). Sequencing was done on a sample of CD4+ T cells sorted from blood. The CDR3: CASRRGRNGYEQFF. CDR3 coding DNA: TGTGCCAGCAGAAGGGGACGGAATGGGTATGAGCAGTTCTTC.